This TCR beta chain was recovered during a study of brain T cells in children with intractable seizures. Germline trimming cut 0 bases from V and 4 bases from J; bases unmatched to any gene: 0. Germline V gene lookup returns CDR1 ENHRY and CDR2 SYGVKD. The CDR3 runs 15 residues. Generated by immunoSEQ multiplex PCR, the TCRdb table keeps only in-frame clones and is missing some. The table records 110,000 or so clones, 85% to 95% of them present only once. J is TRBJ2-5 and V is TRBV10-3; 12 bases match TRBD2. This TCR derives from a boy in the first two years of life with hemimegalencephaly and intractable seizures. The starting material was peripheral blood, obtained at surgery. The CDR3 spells CAISESGLAGETQYF. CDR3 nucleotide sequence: TGTGCCATCAGTGAGTCGGGACTAGCGGGAGAGACCCAGTACTTC.